This T cell receptor (beta chain) was observed in a study of cytomegalovirus exposure and HLA in healthy donors. The study, taken as a whole, reports: Later on, analysis showed that most CMV-associated TCR beta chains appeared to be HLA-restricted. Reportedly, diagnosis of cytomegalovirus status by the classifier showed high specificity and sensitivity.

As regards this clone: Its target is not known.

PCR amplification relied on 60 Vbeta primers (plus 13 Jbeta primers). Sequencing used immunoSEQ multiplex PCR; TCRdb keeps in-frame clones, though not all of them. This table has about 140,000 clones, approximately 80% appearing once. V was cut by 2 bases and J by 3 bases, with 8 bases left in between. Germline lookup yields CDR1 MNHEY and CDR2 SVGAGI. This CDR3 is 13 amino acids long. The chain is built from TRBV6-5 and TRBJ2-7, with D possibly being TRBD1 (6 bases). The specimen was PBMCs. The receptor was isolated from a female donor in good health and CMV-seropositive. CDR3 protein: CASSYQGSYEQYF. DNA of the CDR3: TGTGCCAGCAGTTACCAGGGGAGCTACGAGCAGTACTTC.